This T cell receptor (beta chain) was documented in a study of blood T cell repertoires in COVID-19 (dated by TCRdb to about 2020). In the study overall: The collaborator samples originated in the United States, Italy and Spain and spanned the acute and convalescent phases of COVID-19. The material from the prospective study consisted of cDNA or gDNA derived from T cells, B-cell-depleted T cells, or PBMCs. Deeply sampled blood TCRbeta repertoires from subjects exposed to, actively infected with, or recovered from COVID-19 were included in the dataset. The repertoires were made available in a free public database intended to serve as a resource for research on the immune response to SARS-CoV-2. Samples were obtained from the ongoing ImmuneRACE study (first 160 participants) and from over 1,000 subjects provided by 6 global collaborators. Sample metadata almost always included a de-identified subject ID, COVID-19 status, age in years and sex. Where available, HLA class I and class II types were obtained from metadata supplied by the sample provider rather than from assay-based typing.

Taken from cysteine to phenylalanine, the CDR3 has 14 residues. Only the CDR3 DNA is retained, 42 bases long and in frame from the first base. The germline V and J ends show losses of 6 bases and 6 bases respectively, and no gene match explains 10 bases of the junction. The germline V gene specifies MDHEN as CDR1 and SYDVKM as CDR2. TCRbeta CDR3 regions were amplified from genomic DNA using the immunoSEQ Assay, a bias-controlled multiplex PCR. On the authors' methods: Nucleated cell counts per sample were estimated from amplification of reference gene primers within the assay. To quantify the absolute abundance of each unique TCRbeta CDR3 rearrangement, sequence reads were collapsed and filtered. For each sample, productive Simpson clonality was calculated as the square root of Simpson's diversity index over productive rearrangements. Here the immuneACCESS table is served through TCRdb, limited to in-frame sequences with V and J called. Missing clones are a known gap in these copies; in checked studies unresolved V genes cover under half, and the rest lacks a known reason. Clonal size and the V and J genes are those of that table, whereas D and trimming came from the DNA. This sample holds about 240,000 clones; around 83% were observed only once. 1.9% of the sample rests with the top ten.

Samples from volunteer blood donors who had recovered from COVID-19 were contributed by a second Seattle source. Collaborating institutions collected whole blood in K2EDTA tubes following their own protocols. Collaborator samples were shipped for TCRbeta analysis as frozen whole blood, isolated PBMCs, or DNA extracted from either sample type. Study-wide conclusions, independent of this receptor: How much clinical and demographic metadata was included differed by source and by participant, and the metadata was provided uncurated.

Regarding this clone: Its recognized antigen is unknown. It has no much larger one-base neighbor in the sample; base qualities were not kept.

This TCR derives from a man aged 25-45 years who had recovered from COVID-19. The V gene is TRBV28 and the J gene is TRBJ1-1; TRBD1 lines up with 7 middle nucleotides. The sequenced sample was peripheral blood. The DNA sequence is TGTGCCAGCAGGGCACCAGGGGGGATCGCTGAAGCTTTCTTT. The encoded protein is CASRAPGGIAEAFF.